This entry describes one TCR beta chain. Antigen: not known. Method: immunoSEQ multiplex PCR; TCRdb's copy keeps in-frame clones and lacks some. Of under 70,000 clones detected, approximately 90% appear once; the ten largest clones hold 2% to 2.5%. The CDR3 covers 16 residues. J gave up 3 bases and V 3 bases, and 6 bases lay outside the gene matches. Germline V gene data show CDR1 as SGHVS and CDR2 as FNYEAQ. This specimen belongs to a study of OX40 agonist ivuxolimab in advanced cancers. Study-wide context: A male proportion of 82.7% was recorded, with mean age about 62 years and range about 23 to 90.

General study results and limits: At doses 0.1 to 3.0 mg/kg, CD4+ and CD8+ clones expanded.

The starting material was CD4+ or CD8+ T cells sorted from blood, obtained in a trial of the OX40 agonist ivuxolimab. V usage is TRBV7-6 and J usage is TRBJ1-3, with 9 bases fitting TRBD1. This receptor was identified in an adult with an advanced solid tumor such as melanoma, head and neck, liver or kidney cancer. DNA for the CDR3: TGTGCCAGCAGCTTTGCCGGGACAGGGTTTGGAAACACCATATATTTT. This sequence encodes CASSFAGTGFGNTIYF.